The 23 T cell receptor beta chains below were found in one sample sequenced in a study of T-cell memory formation after mild COVID-19. TCRdb re-called the 5' RACE reads with MiXCR, one entry per CDR3 protein. The sample carries 470,000 or so distinct CDR3 sequences, approximately 20% recorded once. Sequences were obtained from PBMCs or a T cell subset sorted from them (not recorded which). The receptors stem from an adult woman who had mild COVID-19 (a few samples of this study predate the infection). Cell type and time point are not known.

This clonotype was counted only a few times. J is TRBJ2-1 and V is TRBV30; D not resolved. The CDR3 length is 11 residues. Per the germline V gene, CDR1 is GTSNPN and CDR2 is SVGIG (reference sequence). The V end lost 2 bases, the J end lost 9 bases, and 8 bases lay between the germline ends. The CDR3 region has the DNA TGTGCCTGGAGTCAAGAGGTTGAGCAGTTCTTC. It is translated as CAWSQEVEQFF.

This clonotype occurred a few times. V and J are TRBV7-8 and TRBJ1-5, with a tentative D call TRBD1 (6 bases). The CDR3 is made up of 15 amino acids. Germline V gene data show CDR1 as SGHVS and CDR2 as FQNEAQ. Trimming left V 4 bases short and J 2 bases short, with 12 bases between. As DNA, the CDR3 is TGTGCCAGCAGCTCGGCGCACAGGGGCAATCAGCCCCAGCATTTT. Protein product: CASSSAHRGNQPQHF.

This clonotype was seen many times. The chain employs TRBV4-1 and TRBJ2-7, with 8 bases fitting TRBD1. Germline V gene lookup returns CDR1 MGHRA and CDR2 YSYEKL. CDR3 length: 13 residues. V gave up 1 base and J gave up 4 bases; unmatched junction bases: 0. Here the CDR3 reads CASSQGTGYEQYF. The CDR3 DNA reads TGCGCCAGCAGCCAAGGGACAGGGTACGAGCAGTACTTC.

CDR3 DNA: TGTGCCAGCAGCCTGAGCCGGCAGGGTCACCCTTACGAGCAGTACTTC. It encodes CASSLSRQGHPYEQYF. The chain uses TRBV7-2 and TRBJ2-7; a weak D match, TRBD1 (5 bases). This CDR3 is 16 amino acids long. V was cut by 5 bases and J by 4 bases, with 21 bases left in between. Germline assignment: CDR1 SGHTA and CDR2 FQGNSA.

The chain joins TRBV29-1 to TRBJ1-1, with 7 bases matching TRBD1. CDR3 size: 12 residues. Trimming cost V 7 bases and J 5 bases; bases outside gene matches: 7. Germline loops: CDR1 SQVTM, CDR2 ANQGSEA. CDR3 coding DNA: TGCAGCGCGACGACAGGGAGTACTGAAGCTTTCTTT. Translated, it gives CSATTGSTEAFF.

This clonotype was picked up a small number of times. The rearrangement joins TRBV20-1 to TRBJ2-1, with TRBD2 matching 10 bases. CDR3 length equals 19 residues. Germline CDR1 and CDR2: DFQATT and SNEGSKA (reference sequence). V lost 1 base, J lost 6 bases, and 18 bases stayed unmatched. The CDR3 region is CSARGRGPTLAGVINEQFF. DNA for the CDR3: TGCAGTGCTAGAGGGCGGGGTCCCACGCTAGCGGGAGTTATCAATGAGCAGTTCTTC.

In this sample, this clonotype turned up many times. The chain combines TRBV12-3 or TRBV12-4 with TRBJ2-6; D uncertain. The CDR3 has 15 residues. V gave up 7 bases and J gave up 1 base, with 11 bases separating them. CDR3 sequence reads: CASTLTESGANVLTF. In nucleotides, the CDR3 is TGTGCCAGCACCCTAACGGAGTCTGGGGCCAACGTCCTGACTTTC.

The chain employs TRBV5-1 and TRBJ2-7; D is tentatively TRBD1 or TRBD2 (5 bases each). Per germline, CDR1 SGHRS and CDR2 YFSETQ. V lost 7 bases and J 4 bases, leaving 18 bases between the germline ends. This CDR3 spans 14 amino acids. DNA for the CDR3: TGCGCCAGCGGCTACCCGGGACCGGAGTACGAGCAGTACTTC. Translated: CASGYPGPEYEQYF.

V gene TRBV24-1 combines with J gene TRBJ2-3, with 8 bases fitting TRBD1. This CDR3 contains 14 residues. Germline V gene sequence: CDR1 KGHDR, CDR2 SFDVKD. Trimming cost V 10 bases and J 2 bases; bases outside gene matches: 7. The DNA of the CDR3 is TGTGCCACAACAGGGGGTGACTACACAGATACGCAGTATTTT. Protein: CATTGGDYTDTQYF.

The chain links TRBV27 to TRBJ2-3; possibly TRBD2 for D (6 bases). Germline lookup yields CDR1 MNHEY and CDR2 SMNVEV (reference sequence). Trimming stripped 5 bases from V and 6 bases from J, with 18 bases between. This CDR3 is 15 amino acids long. The CDR3, as DNA: TGTGCCAGCAGTCCTAGGCTGATCGGAGGGGATACGCAGTATTTT. Residues: CASSPRLIGGDTQYF.

V usage is TRBV12-3 or TRBV12-4 and J usage is TRBJ2-7; TRBD1 aligns across 7 bases. CDR3 size: 14 residues. Trimming cost V 3 bases and J 5 bases; bases outside gene matches: 7. CDR3 DNA: TGTGCCAGCAGTTTTAGTCAGGGGGTACACGAGCAGTACTTC. The encoded protein is CASSFSQGVHEQYF.

This clonotype was detected ten times or more. The chain couples TRBV10-3 to TRBJ2-3; no firm D call. Germline CDR1 is ENHRY and CDR2 is SYGVKD. Deletions cut 10 bases from V and 4 bases from J, with 15 bases between. The CDR3 runs 13 residues. Written as DNA, the CDR3 is TGTGCCACCTGTACCACGCCCTCAGATACGCAGTATTTT. Protein: CATCTTPSDTQYF.

This sequence joins TRBV24-1 and TRBJ2-7, with a weak D call TRBD1 (5 bases). The V gene's germline CDR1 is KGHDR and CDR2 SFDVKD. V lost 3 bases, J lost 2 bases, and 13 bases lay in between. The CDR3 consists of 15 residues. CDR3 nucleotides: TGTGCCACCAGTGATCCCCTCGACAGAACCTACGAGCAGTACTTC. It translates to CATSDPLDRTYEQYF.

V and J are TRBV20-1 and TRBJ2-3; 14 bases are a match to TRBD2. This CDR3 comprises 19 residues. J was trimmed by 3 bases and V by 4 bases; bases with no gene match: 15. The germline CDR1 and CDR2 sequences are DFQATT and SNEGSKA (reference sequence). The DNA of the CDR3 is TGCAGTGCTACCCCCACCCCGGGACTAGCGGGAGTTCGAACAGATACGCAGTATTTT. Translation: CSATPTPGLAGVRTDTQYF.

This clonotype showed up just a few times. The rearrangement uses TRBV29-1 and TRBJ1-1; 8 bases map to TRBD1. CDR1 is SQVTM, CDR2 ANQGSEA, per germline. J gave up 5 bases and V 4 bases, and 6 bases lay outside the gene matches. CDR3 size: 13 residues. In DNA form, the CDR3 reads TGCAGCGTTGTCCAGGGGGCATGGACTGAAGCTTTCTTT. Translated, it gives CSVVQGAWTEAFF.

This clonotype was detected only a few times. J is TRBJ2-1 and V is TRBV6-5, with D possibly TRBD2 on 6 matching bases. CDR3 length: 14 amino acids. Germline lookup yields CDR1 MNHEY and CDR2 SVGAGI. Trimming took off 6 bases at V and 5 bases at J, with 14 bases between the two ends. The CDR3 loop is CASSRLGGNNEQFF. The CDR3 DNA is TGTGCCAGCAGCCGACTAGGCGGGAACAATGAGCAGTTCTTC.

This chain connects TRBV4-3 to TRBJ2-7; TRBD1 might be the D (5 bases). CDR3 length equals 14 residues. Germline loops: CDR1 LGHNA, CDR2 YSLEER. V lost 0 bases and J 2 bases, leaving 8 bases between the germline ends. Here the CDR3 reads CASSQDPRAYEQYF. CDR3 coding DNA: TGCGCCAGCAGCCAAGATCCCAGGGCCTACGAGCAGTACTTC.

The V call is TRBV6-5, the J call TRBJ1-1, with D unresolved. CDR1 is MNHEY and CDR2 is SVGAGI in the germline V gene. CDR3 length equals 13 residues. Deletions cut 4 bases from V and 4 bases from J, with 10 bases between. CDR3 amino acids: CASSSMVRTEAFF. In nucleotides, the CDR3 is TGTGCCAGCAGTTCCATGGTACGCACTGAAGCTTTCTTT.

This clonotype was counted only a few times. The chain employs TRBV20-1 and TRBJ2-1, with 12 bases fitting TRBD2. J lost 7 bases, V lost 3 bases, and 7 bases had no gene match. The CDR3 totals 15 residues. Germline-derived CDR1 and CDR2 are DFQATT and SNEGSKA (reference sequence). The CDR3 DNA reads TGCAGTGCTAGTCCGACTAGCGGGGGACCGAATGAGCAGTTCTTC. It specifies CSASPTSGGPNEQFF.

This chain joins TRBV5-1 and TRBJ2-5; tentatively, D is TRBD1 or TRBD2 (5 bases each). The CDR3 has 15 residues. The germline gives CDR1 SGHRS, CDR2 YFSETQ. The V end lost 4 bases, the J end lost 1 base, and 14 bases lay between the germline ends. The CDR3 here is CASSRVGDLQETQYF. The DNA of the CDR3 is TGCGCCAGCAGCCGGGTTGGGGACCTCCAAGAGACCCAGTACTTC.

About this clonotype itself: At one end, the junction sequence differs from germline, possibly due to a read error. The chain joins TRBV7-9 to TRBJ2-7; 7 nucleotides agree with TRBD1. CDR3 size: 14 residues. Germline V gene lookup returns CDR1 SEHNR and CDR2 FQNEAQ (reference sequence). The CDR3 sequence is CATSLGGRVYEQYF. CDR3 bases: TGTGCCACCAGCTTAGGGGGCAGGGTCTACGAGCAGTACTTC. Based on the CDR3 plus reference TRBV7-9 and TRBJ2-7, the full variable domain is DTGVSQNPRHKITKRGQNVTFRCDPISEHNRLYWYRQTLGQGPEFLTYFQNEAQLEKSRLLSDRFSAERPKGSFSTLEIQRTEQGDSAMYLCATSLGGRVYEQYFGPGTRLTVT.

The V call is TRBV12-3 or TRBV12-4, the J call TRBJ2-1; 10 bases are shared with TRBD1. The CDR3 extends over 15 amino acids. V was clipped by 6 bases and J by 8 bases; unmatched bases: 10. The DNA of the CDR3 is TGTGCCAGCAGGGAGACAGGGGGCGCGTGGGATGAGCAGTTCTTC. Translated: CASRETGGAWDEQFF.

The CDR3 DNA sequence: TGTGCCACCAGCAGAGTGGGACAGGGAGGGACAGATACGCAGTATTTT. This translates into CATSRVGQGGTDTQYF. The chain carries TRBV15 and TRBJ2-3; 9 bases align to TRBD1. The length of the CDR3 is 16 residues. With V trimmed by 1 base and J by 3 bases, 5 bases remained unmatched. Germline values: CDR1 LNHNV, CDR2 YYDKDF (reference sequence).